These T cell receptor beta chains were read from a single sample in a study of T cells in narcolepsy. Clones were read by immunoSEQ multiplex PCR, and TCRdb kept only the in-frame ones, dropping some. The data contain about 35,000 clones, 81% of them singletons. Sequenced sample: memory (CD45RA-) CD4+ T cells from blood. The receptors shown here come from a human donor in good health. Both conserved end residues are part of each CDR3. The D gene is left open where the match is weak. Only part of the rows carry a size: once, few, many, or a class if the clone is expanded.

D gene,J gene,clone size,V gene,CDR3 DNA,CDR3 protein
-,TRBJ1-4,-,TRBV15,TGTGCCACCAGCAGAGATGGAGGGAGATTGGAAAAACTGTTTTTT,CATSRDGGRLEKLFF
TRBD2,TRBJ2-3,once,TRBV2,TGTGCCAGCAGCCGGGCCTTCGGACTAGCGGGAAACGCAGATACGCAGTATTTT,CASSRAFGLAGNADTQYF
-,TRBJ1-4,-,TRBV7-9,TGTGCCAGCAGCCCAAGCCCGGGACGCGATGAAAAACTGTTTTTT,CASSPSPGRDEKLFF
-,TRBJ1-4,-,TRBV18,TGTGCCAGCTCACCCCAGGGCGATGAAAAACTGTTTTTT,CASSPQGDEKLFF
-,TRBJ1-2,few,TRBV7-8,TGTGCCAGCAGCTTAGTTTCGGTGGACAACTCCCAGAACTATGGCTACACCTTC,CASSLVSVDNSQNYGYTF
TRBD1,TRBJ2-1,-,TRBV5-1,TGCGCCAGCAGCCCCGGACAGGGGACGGCTGGCGATGAGCAGTTCTTC,CASSPGQGTAGDEQFF
-,TRBJ1-2,-,TRBV7-9,TGTGCCAGCAGCTTAGGAGAGGGGACCAACGGCTACACCTTC,CASSLGEGTNGYTF
-,TRBJ1-4,few,TRBV28,TGTGCCAGCAGCCCCAATGCAGCTGCGTCTGAAAAACTGTTTTTT,CASSPNAAASEKLFF
TRBD2,TRBJ2-2,-,TRBV6-1,TGTGCCAGCAGCGGACTAGCGGGAGACACCGGGGAGCTGTTTTTT,CASSGLAGDTGELFF
-,TRBJ1-1,-,TRBV7-8,TGTGCCAGCAGCCCAGTAAACACTGAAGCTTTCTTT,CASSPVNTEAFF
-,TRBJ2-3,-,TRBV5-1,TGCGCCAGCAGCTTCTTTTCAGATACGCAGTATTTT,CASSFFSDTQYF
TRBD1,TRBJ2-1,-,TRBV12-5,TGTGCCGCCTCAGACAGGGGCCTTAGCTCCTACAATGAGCAGTTCTTC,CAASDRGLSSYNEQFF
TRBD2,TRBJ2-1,few,TRBV7-9,TGTGCCAGCAGCACAGCGGGGATAGAGCAGTTCTTC,CASSTAGIEQFF
-,TRBJ1-1,-,TRBV11-2,TGTGCCAGCAGCTTGCAGGGATCGAGGAACACTGAAGCTTTCTTT,CASSLQGSRNTEAFF
-,TRBJ1-3,few,TRBV5-1,TGCGCCAGCAGCCCGAATCCTGGAAACACCATATATTTT,CASSPNPGNTIYF
TRBD1,TRBJ2-1,-,TRBV5-1,TGCGCCAGCAGCCAGGGGGTGACCGATGAGCAGTTCTTC,CASSQGVTDEQFF
TRBD1,TRBJ1-6,once,TRBV7-3,TGTGCCAGCAGCTTAGACAGGGACTCACCCCTCCACTTT,CASSLDRDSPLHF
TRBD2,TRBJ2-1,once,TRBV15,TGTGCCACCAGCAGAGATCGGCTAGCGGGGGGGTCCGGTGAGCAGTTCTTC,CATSRDRLAGGSGEQFF
-,TRBJ2-7,-,TRBV29-1,TGCAGCGCTCAAGTCACCCAGGGTTACGAGCAGTACTTC,CSAQVTQGYEQYF
-,TRBJ2-5,once,TRBV6-5,TGTGCCAGCAGTTATGGGGTAAAAGAGACCCAGTACTTC,CASSYGVKETQYF
-,TRBJ1-2,-,TRBV28,TGTGCCAGCAGTTTGGGCGACTATGGCTACACCTTC,CASSLGDYGYTF
-,TRBJ1-2,few,TRBV2,TGTGCCAGCAGTGTGGGGCCAGGCTATGGCTACACCTTC,CASSVGPGYGYTF
-,TRBJ1-3,-,TRBV18,TGTGCCAGCTCACCGGGTGGAGCACGGGACACCATATATTTT,CASSPGGARDTIYF
-,TRBJ1-1,once,TRBV29-1,TGCAGCGGTCTCCAGGCAGAATACCCCCGCTTT,CSGLQAEYPRF
-,TRBJ1-5,-,TRBV19,TGTGCCAGTAGTAGTAGAGATAATCAACGGCCCCAGCATTTT,CASSSRDNQRPQHF
-,TRBJ1-1,few,TRBV18,TGTGCCAGCTCACCACCGGGGCAGACTGAAGCTTTCTTT,CASSPPGQTEAFF
-,TRBJ2-3,-,TRBV5-1,TGCGCCAGCAGCCCGGGGGCCGGCACAGATACGCAGTATTTT,CASSPGAGTDTQYF
-,TRBJ2-1,few,TRBV6-5,TGTGCCAGCAGGGCCCTGGGGGCCTACAATGAGCAGTTCTTC,CASRALGAYNEQFF
TRBD2,TRBJ2-3,few,TRBV28,TGTGCCAGCAGCCCTAGCGGGGGCACAGATACGCAGTATTTT,CASSPSGGTDTQYF
-,TRBJ1-1,-,TRBV6-5,TGTGCCAGCAGTTACTCCGGCAACATGAACACTGAAGCTTTCTTT,CASSYSGNMNTEAFF
TRBD2,TRBJ2-2,-,TRBV6-4,TGTGCCAGCAGCCGGACTAGCGGCACCGGGGAGCTGTTTTTT,CASSRTSGTGELFF
-,TRBJ1-1,-,TRBV6-5,TGTGCCAGCAGCAAAAACGGACGGTTTCTTGAAGCTTTCTTT,CASSKNGRFLEAFF
TRBD2,TRBJ2-3,-,TRBV5-1,TGCGCCAGCAGCCTAAATAGACTAGCGGAGGGAGATACGCAGTATTTT,CASSLNRLAEGDTQYF
-,TRBJ1-1,-,TRBV19,TGTGCCAGTCTCGACACGAGGTACCCAGCTGAAGCTTTCTTT,CASLDTRYPAEAFF
TRBD2,TRBJ2-7,-,TRBV5-4,TGTGCCAGCAGCCCCCTTGCGGGGGATAGCTCCTACGAGCAGCACTTC,CASSPLAGDSSYEQHF
-,TRBJ2-6,-,TRBV4-1,TGCGCCAGCAGCCAAGATAGTATCATAGATGGGGCCAACGTCCTGACTTTC,CASSQDSIIDGANVLTF
-,TRBJ1-1,-,TRBV10-2,TGCGCCAGCAGTGGAGACGTGAGGACTGAAGCTTTCTTT,CASSGDVRTEAFF
TRBD1,TRBJ1-1,-,TRBV2,TGTGCCAGCATAATTGACAGGGACACTGAAGCTTTCTTT,CASIIDRDTEAFF
-,TRBJ2-7,-,TRBV5-1,TGCGCCAGCAGCTTGGCATCGACTACAACGTACGAGCAGTACTTC,CASSLASTTTYEQYF
TRBD1,TRBJ1-4,-,TRBV9,TGTGCCAGCAGCCCGATCGAGGGGGCAGGGGGCGAAAAACTGTTTTTT,CASSPIEGAGGEKLFF
-,TRBJ2-5,-,TRBV5-4,TGTGCCAGCAGCAAGCAAGAGACCCAGTACTTC,CASSKQETQYF
TRBD1,TRBJ2-7,-,TRBV7-2,TGTGCCAGCAGCCCCGATCGGGACAGGGTCCACGAGCAGTACTTC,CASSPDRDRVHEQYF
TRBD2,TRBJ2-2,-,TRBV11-3,TGTGCCAGCAGCCCCTGGAGGAGACTAGCGGGAGTCGGGGCCGGGGAGCTGTTTTTT,CASSPWRRLAGVGAGELFF
TRBD2,TRBJ2-5,-,TRBV27,TGTGCCAGCAGTGGTAGCGGGGGGCACCAAGAGACCCAGTACTTC,CASSGSGGHQETQYF
-,TRBJ2-7,-,TRBV7-2,TGTGCCAGCAGCCCCGGGGGCTCCGAGCAGTACTTC,CASSPGGSEQYF
-,TRBJ2-5,-,TRBV25-1,TGTGCCAGCAGTGCCCTAGAGATACGAGAGACCCAGTACTTC,CASSALEIRETQYF
-,TRBJ2-3,-,TRBV5-5,TGTGCCAGCAGCTTGGGGCTAGGCGGCACAGATACGCAGTATTTT,CASSLGLGGTDTQYF
-,TRBJ1-1,-,TRBV30,TGTGCCTGGAGCGGCCCTCGACAGTGTCGAACTATGAACACTGAAGCTTTCTTT,CAWSGPRQCRTMNTEAFF
TRBD1,TRBJ1-4,once,TRBV9,TGTGCCAGCAGTGGACAGGGGGCAGGAGAAAAACTGTTTTTT,CASSGQGAGEKLFF
TRBD1,TRBJ2-2,-,TRBV5-1,TGCGCCAGCAGGTTTGGACAGGGAGACACCGGGGAGCTGTTTTTT,CASRFGQGDTGELFF
-,TRBJ2-2,-,TRBV19,TGTGCCAGTAGTATAGTAAGCCAGGGGTCCACCGGGGAGCTGTTTTTT,CASSIVSQGSTGELFF
TRBD2,TRBJ2-1,-,TRBV5-1,TGCGCCAGCAGCGTGACCGGGACTAGCGGGCAGAATGAGCAGTTCTTC,CASSVTGTSGQNEQFF